Sequencing of this T cell receptor (beta chain) was carried out in a study of blood T cell repertoires in COVID-19. Study in general: Samples taken during acute and convalescent COVID-19 were collected in the United States, Italy and Spain. T cells, B-cell-depleted T cells, or PBMCs provided the cDNA or gDNA that served as material.

This CDR3 is 17 amino acids long. As processed by the authors: Reference gene primer amplification gave nucleated cell count estimates. Clones were read by immunoSEQ multiplex PCR, and TCRdb kept only the in-frame ones, dropping some. The V and J calls and clone size come from that table; D and trimming were worked out from the DNA. The sample carries roughly 70,000 clones, roughly 85% recorded once. The sequenced sample consisted of peripheral blood. This TCR derives from a woman aged 80 or older with acute or convalescent COVID-19. V gene TRBV21-1 combines with J gene TRBJ2-3; the table's D call of TRBD1 was not tested on the DNA. TRBV21-1 is reported as a pseudogene. This chain's CDR3 is CASSITGDRASTDTQYF. DNA for the CDR3: TGTGCCAGCAGCATAACAGGAGACAGAGCTAGCACAGATACGCAGTATTTT.